This entry lists 18 T cell receptor beta chains sequenced from one sample in a study of breast tumors, draining lymph nodes, adjacent tissues. TCRdb itself ran the multiplex PCR reads through MiXCR, one entry per CDR3 protein. The sample yields 200,000 to 250,000 distinct CDR3 sequences, less than 35% seen once. Axillary draining lymph nodes of breast cancer patients supplied the node samples. Sequenced: axillary lymph node tissue. These receptors all come from a female donor with breast cancer. Some clones in this sample may be carry-over from other donors' samples.

Many counts were recorded for this clonotype. V gene TRBV10-3 combines with J gene TRBJ2-1, with TRBD1 identical over 9 bases. Germline V gene lookup returns CDR1 ENHRY and CDR2 SYGVKD. This CDR3 contains 14 residues. The J segment lost 7 bases and the V segment lost 3 bases, leaving 4 bases of the junction unmatched. CDR3 DNA: TGTGCCATCAGTGACACAGGGGGCAGGAATGAGCAGTTCTTC. Translated, it gives CAISDTGGRNEQFF.

The sample holds many counts of this clonotype. The chain links TRBV7-3 to TRBJ1-3; D unclear. This CDR3 contains 10 residues. CDR1 SGHTA and CDR2 FQGTGA come from the germline V gene. Trimming stripped 5 bases from V and 7 bases from J, with 3 bases between. The CDR3 region has the DNA TGTGCCAGCAGCCTTAACACCATATATTTT. It encodes CASSLNTIYF.

This clonotype was counted many times. J is TRBJ1-4 and V is TRBV20-1; the D gene is possibly TRBD1 (5 bases). CDR1 and CDR2 (germline): DFQATT, SNEGSKA (reference sequence). This CDR3 contains 15 residues. Trimming stripped 3 bases from V and 2 bases from J, with 13 bases between. CDR3 sequence (DNA): TGCAGTGCTAGTCTGACAGAAGTCACTAATGAAAAACTGTTTTTT. Translation gives CSASLTEVTNEKLFF.

This clonotype has ten or more counts. The CDR3 DNA sequence: TGCGCCAGCAGCTGGACAGGGGGGAACACCGGGGAGCTGTTTTTT. Amino acids: CASSWTGGNTGELFF. This chain links TRBV5-1 with TRBJ2-2; 10 positions match TRBD1. Germline CDR1 and CDR2: SGHRS and YFSETQ. The CDR3 has 15 amino acids. Losses at the gene ends were 3 bases for V and 1 base for J; bases not matched to a gene: 0.

This clonotype was counted many times. The rearrangement joins TRBV11-2 to TRBJ2-2; D perhaps matches TRBD2 (5 bases). Germline V gives CDR1 SGHAT, CDR2 FQNNGV. CDR3 length: 16 amino acids. Trimming stripped 4 bases from V and 2 bases from J, with 14 bases between. The CDR3 DNA reads TGTGCCAGCAGCTCACGGGAACAGCTTAACACCGGGGAGCTGTTTTTT. Translating it yields CASSSREQLNTGELFF.

This clonotype was counted at least ten times. The chain is built from TRBV5-6 and TRBJ1-4; D not resolved. Germline CDR1 is SGHDT and CDR2 is YYEEEE. The germline V and J ends were trimmed by 2 bases and 2 bases, with 13 bases remaining between them. The CDR3 has 16 amino acids. In DNA form, the CDR3 reads TGTGCCAGCAGCTTCGTTCCAGGCAGGACTAATGAAAAACTGTTTTTT. Encoded protein: CASSFVPGRTNEKLFF. The full variable domain, in which reference TRBV5-6 and TRBJ1-4 provide the parts outside the CDR3, is DAGVTQSPTHLIKTRGQQVTLRCSPKSGHDTVSWYQQALGQGPQFIFQYYEEEERQRGNFPDRFSGHQFPNYSSELNVNALLLGDSALYLCASSFVPGRTNEKLFFGSGTQLSVL.

This clonotype was seen at least ten times. The chain carries TRBV14 and TRBJ2-7; no definite D call. The germline V and J ends were trimmed by 4 bases and 7 bases, with 11 bases remaining between them. CDR1 SGHDN and CDR2 FVKESK come from the germline V gene. The CDR3 consists of 12 residues. CDR3 loop: CASSLGSWEQYF. CDR3 DNA sequence: TGTGCCAGCAGCCTAGGGTCTTGGGAGCAGTACTTC.

This clonotype was recorded at least ten times. The genes are TRBV20-1 and TRBJ2-7; 9 bases fit TRBD2. The CDR3 length is 13 residues. Germline V gives CDR1 DFQATT, CDR2 SNEGSKA (reference sequence). Germline trimming cut 2 bases from V and 5 bases from J; bases unmatched to any gene: 4. CDR3 residues: CSARPAGGHEQYF. CDR3 nucleotides: TGCAGTGCTAGACCAGCGGGGGGCCACGAGCAGTACTTC.

The chain links TRBV7-6 to TRBJ2-7; the match to TRBD1 covers 8 bases. The CDR3 sequence is 16 residues long. The germline gives CDR1 SGHVS, CDR2 FNYEAQ. The V segment lost 3 bases and the J segment 1 base; nucleotides outside the gene matches: 8. CDR3 DNA sequence: TGTGCCAGCAGCTTTGTGGCAGGGGGCGCGTCCTACGAGCAGTACTTC. Protein: CASSFVAGGASYEQYF.

This clonotype was seen more than once but under ten times. This sequence joins TRBV28 and TRBJ2-7; 13 nucleotides agree with TRBD2. This CDR3 comprises 14 residues. V lost 4 bases, J lost 6 bases, and 3 bases stayed unmatched. The V gene's germline CDR1 is MDHEN and CDR2 SYDVKM. The chain's CDR3 is CASSSGLAGPEQYF. In nucleotides, the CDR3 is TGTGCCAGCAGTTCGGGACTAGCGGGACCCGAGCAGTACTTC.

This clonotype was found many times. This chain links TRBV19 with TRBJ1-5; no definite D call. Deletions cut 7 bases from V and 5 bases from J, with 15 bases between. Looked up from germline, CDR1 is LNHDA and CDR2 is SQIVND (reference sequence). The CDR3 has 14 residues. The CDR3, as DNA: TGTGCCAGTAAGCGGACTGAGGACTATCAGCCCCAGCATTTT. Protein sequence: CASKRTEDYQPQHF.

This clonotype was detected many times. The chain combines TRBV15 with TRBJ2-3; 9 nucleotides agree with TRBD1. V gave up 5 bases and J gave up 4 bases; unmatched junction bases: 4. The length of the CDR3 is 14 residues. Germline assignment: CDR1 LNHNV and CDR2 YYDKDF (reference sequence). In DNA, the CDR3 is TGTGCCACCAGCCTCGACAGGGGGGCAGATACGCAGTATTTT. Protein sequence: CATSLDRGADTQYF.

The chain combines TRBV24-1 with TRBJ2-1; 10 bases match TRBD2. The germline V gene has CDR1 KGHDR and CDR2 SFDVKD. Trimming at V came to 5 bases and at J to 4 bases, leaving 7 bases not matched to a gene. The CDR3 contains 16 residues. In DNA form, the CDR3 reads TGTGCCACCAGTGCCCCCGGGACTAGCGTATACAATGAGCAGTTCTTC. Translated: CATSAPGTSVYNEQFF.

This clonotype appeared a few times. V is TRBV11-2 and J is TRBJ2-3; perhaps TRBD2 as D (6 bases). Trimming took 5 bases from V and 0 from J, leaving 12 bases between them. The CDR3 is 15 residues long. Germline V lookup: CDR1 SGHAT, CDR2 FQNNGV. CDR3 sequence reads: CASSLSGTSTDTQYF. CDR3 nucleotides: TGTGCCAGCAGCCTCTCCGGGACTAGCACAGATACGCAGTATTTT.

The chain uses TRBV11-2 and TRBJ2-5; a weak D match, TRBD2 (5 bases). With 2 bases removed from V and 5 bases from J, the gap between germline ends came to 15 bases. In germline, CDR1 is SGHAT, CDR2 FQNNGV. The CDR3 loop spans 15 amino acids. The CDR3 region is CASSLLSPTGETQYF. The CDR3 DNA reads as TGTGCCAGCAGCTTACTTAGCCCTACGGGGGAGACCCAGTACTTC.

This clonotype occurred many times. Sequence at one end of the junction differs from germline and may be a read error. The chain recombines TRBV20-1 with TRBJ2-5; D ambiguous. The CDR3 consists of 11 residues. Germline V gene data show CDR1 as DFQATT and CDR2 as SNEGSKA (reference sequence). This CDR3 is CSARGVETQSF. CDR3 coding DNA: TGCAGTGCTAGAGGGGTGGAGACCCAGTCCTTC.

This clonotype has at least ten counts. CDR3 nucleotide sequence: TGTGCCAGCAGCCAAGGAGGAGGAGGGTCCTATGGCTACACCTTC. Amino acid sequence: CASSQGGGGSYGYTF. V usage is TRBV4-2 and J usage is TRBJ1-2; D call uncertain. Per germline, CDR1 LGHNA and CDR2 YNFKEQ. The V end was cut by 1 base, the J end by 4 bases, with 13 bases between. The CDR3 runs 15 residues.

The rearrangement joins TRBV10-2 to TRBJ2-5; 15 bases are shared with TRBD2. Germline V gives CDR1 WSHSY, CDR2 SAAADI. The V and J ends lost 4 bases and 4 bases, in that order; junction bases with no gene match: 7. The CDR3 runs 17 residues. The CDR3 reads CASSVGTSGGMGETQYF. The CDR3 DNA reads TGCGCCAGCAGTGTGGGGACTAGCGGGGGGATGGGAGAGACCCAGTACTTC.